These T cell receptor beta chains were read from a single sample in a study of CD8+CD57+ T cells in acquired aplastic anemia. TCRdb passed the reads through MiXCR, listing each CDR3 protein once. The sample contains about 210,000 distinct CDR3 sequences, roughly 55% of which appear only once. The sample taken for sequencing was sorted CD4+, CD8+, or CD8+CD57+ T cells (not recorded which) from PBMCs. Receptor source: a human donor in good health. Both conserved end residues are part of each CDR3. A D gene is named only where the DNA matches it firmly. Size is omitted from some rows. Given values are once, few, many or a class for expanded clones.

cdr3_length: 14; clone_size: -; j_call: TRBJ2-7; d_call: TRBD2; v_call: TRBV29-1; cdr3_nt: TGCAGCGCCGCAACTAGCGGGAGGCTTTACGAGCAGTACTTC; cdr3_aa: CSAATSGRLYEQYF
cdr3_length: 14; clone_size: few; j_call: TRBJ1-2; d_call: TRBD1; v_call: TRBV24-1; cdr3_nt: TGTGCCACCAGTGGGTTCGGACAGGGTGGTGGCTACACCTTC; cdr3_aa: CATSGFGQGGGYTF
cdr3_length: 14; clone_size: -; j_call: TRBJ1-6; d_call: -; v_call: TRBV7-2; cdr3_nt: TGTGCCACCTCCGAGCCCCCGATCATCGCACCCCTCCACTTT; cdr3_aa: CATSEPPIIAPLHF
cdr3_length: 17; clone_size: many; j_call: TRBJ2-7; d_call: TRBD2; v_call: TRBV20-1; cdr3_nt: TGCAGTGCCCCTTCCCCCCCCAGGGCTAGCGGATTCTACGAGCAGTACTTC; cdr3_aa: CSAPSPPRASGFYEQYF
cdr3_length: 13; clone_size: -; j_call: TRBJ2-7; d_call: -; v_call: TRBV20-1; cdr3_nt: TGCAGTGCTGGTCCACAGGGACCCTACGAGCAGTACTTC; cdr3_aa: CSAGPQGPYEQYF
cdr3_length: 14; clone_size: -; j_call: TRBJ2-7; d_call: -; v_call: TRBV20-1; cdr3_nt: TGCAGTGCGCAGGGGGGAGGACCACGATTCGAGCAGTACTTC; cdr3_aa: CSAQGGGPRFEQYF
cdr3_length: 16; clone_size: few; j_call: TRBJ2-7; d_call: TRBD2; v_call: TRBV28; cdr3_nt: TGTGCCAGCAGTCCCACCTATAGCGGGAGCTCCTACGAGCAGTACTTC; cdr3_aa: CASSPTYSGSSYEQYF
cdr3_length: 16; clone_size: -; j_call: TRBJ2-2; d_call: -; v_call: TRBV9; cdr3_nt: TGTGCCAGCAGTAGTTGGGGGACGGAAAACACCGGGGAGCTGTTTTTT; cdr3_aa: CASSSWGTENTGELFF
cdr3_length: 15; clone_size: -; j_call: TRBJ2-1; d_call: -; v_call: TRBV7-2; cdr3_nt: TGTGCCAGCAGCTTCACCTCGAGCTCCTACAATGAGCAGTTCTTC; cdr3_aa: CASSFTSSSYNEQFF
cdr3_length: 13; clone_size: few; j_call: TRBJ1-2; d_call: -; v_call: TRBV25-1; cdr3_nt: TGTGCCAGCATTTTCCAGGGAATCTATGGCTACACCTTC; cdr3_aa: CASIFQGIYGYTF
cdr3_length: 14; clone_size: many; j_call: TRBJ2-1; d_call: TRBD2; v_call: TRBV10-2; cdr3_nt: TGCGCCAGCAGACTAGCGGGGAGAAACAATGAGCAGTTCTTC; cdr3_aa: CASRLAGRNNEQFF
cdr3_length: 13; clone_size: -; j_call: TRBJ1-2; d_call: TRBD1; v_call: TRBV7-3; cdr3_nt: TGTGCCAGCAGCTCTCGACAGGGGTATGGCTACACCTTC; cdr3_aa: CASSSRQGYGYTF
cdr3_length: 14; clone_size: many; j_call: TRBJ1-2; d_call: TRBD1; v_call: TRBV5-8; cdr3_nt: TGTGCCAGCAGCTTGGCGGGACAGTTCGGTGGCTACACCTTC; cdr3_aa: CASSLAGQFGGYTF
cdr3_length: 18; clone_size: -; j_call: TRBJ1-5; d_call: -; v_call: TRBV7-9; cdr3_nt: TGTGCCAGCAGCTTTTATCACGGGGGCGGAGGTGACAATCAGCCCCAGCATTTT; cdr3_aa: CASSFYHGGGGDNQPQHF
cdr3_length: 12; clone_size: -; j_call: TRBJ1-2; d_call: -; v_call: TRBV20-1; cdr3_nt: TGCAGTGCTAGCAGGGAATCCTATGGCTACACCTTC; cdr3_aa: CSASRESYGYTF
cdr3_length: 14; clone_size: once; j_call: TRBJ1-5; d_call: -; v_call: TRBV7-9; cdr3_nt: TGTGCCAGCAGCTTAGAGGTGGGAGATCAGCCCCAGCATTTT; cdr3_aa: CASSLEVGDQPQHF
cdr3_length: 16; clone_size: many; j_call: TRBJ2-1; d_call: -; v_call: TRBV9; cdr3_nt: TGTGCCAGCAGCGTATTGGGAGACGTATCCTACAATGAGCAGTTCTTC; cdr3_aa: CASSVLGDVSYNEQFF
cdr3_length: 15; clone_size: -; j_call: TRBJ1-2; d_call: -; v_call: TRBV7-9; cdr3_nt: TGTGCCAGCAGCCACTCCGGGACATCGATTTATGGCTACACCTTC; cdr3_aa: CASSHSGTSIYGYTF
cdr3_length: 14; clone_size: -; j_call: TRBJ2-7; d_call: TRBD2; v_call: TRBV29-1; cdr3_nt: TGCAGCGTTGCTCGGGGGGGGAAATTCTACGAGCAGTACTTC; cdr3_aa: CSVARGGKFYEQYF
cdr3_length: 16; clone_size: -; j_call: TRBJ2-3; d_call: -; v_call: TRBV20-1; cdr3_nt: TGCAGTGCTAGGAGCCCGGTAGGAGCGGCCCTCGGTACGCAGTATTTT; cdr3_aa: CSARSPVGAALGTQYF
cdr3_length: 12; clone_size: -; j_call: TRBJ2-7; d_call: TRBD1; v_call: TRBV30; cdr3_nt: TGTGCCTGGAGGACAGGGTTCTACGAGCAGTACTTC; cdr3_aa: CAWRTGFYEQYF
cdr3_length: 13; clone_size: -; j_call: TRBJ1-5; d_call: -; v_call: TRBV5-6; cdr3_nt: TGTGCCAGCAGCCTTAATCAAGGGCAGCCCCAGCATTTT; cdr3_aa: CASSLNQGQPQHF
cdr3_length: 11; clone_size: -; j_call: TRBJ1-2; d_call: -; v_call: TRBV10-3; cdr3_nt: TGTGCCATCAGTTCCTCCGGGAATTACACCTTC; cdr3_aa: CAISSSGNYTF
cdr3_length: 16; clone_size: many; j_call: TRBJ2-7; d_call: -; v_call: TRBV6-2/TRBV6-3; cdr3_nt: TGTGCCAGCAGTTACGGAGCGGCCGAGATTCATTACGAGCAGTACTTC; cdr3_aa: CASSYGAAEIHYEQYF
cdr3_length: 14; clone_size: -; j_call: TRBJ2-7; d_call: -; v_call: TRBV7-2; cdr3_nt: TGCGCCAGCAGCCTGGGGGGGGGCGTCGACGAGCAGTACTTC; cdr3_aa: CASSLGGGVDEQYF
cdr3_length: 15; clone_size: many; j_call: TRBJ1-1; d_call: -; v_call: TRBV7-8; cdr3_nt: TGTGCCAGCAGCCTCCTCCGGGGGGGAGGAATTGAAGCTTTCTTT; cdr3_aa: CASSLLRGGGIEAFF
cdr3_length: 13; clone_size: -; j_call: TRBJ2-7; d_call: -; v_call: TRBV10-2; cdr3_nt: TGCGCCAGCAGTGAGCACAAGTCCTACGAGCAGTACTTC; cdr3_aa: CASSEHKSYEQYF
cdr3_length: 13; clone_size: -; j_call: TRBJ1-2; d_call: -; v_call: TRBV19; cdr3_nt: TGTGCCAGTAGTATAGCAGGCATCTATGGCTACACCTTC; cdr3_aa: CASSIAGIYGYTF
cdr3_length: 14; clone_size: -; j_call: TRBJ2-2; d_call: -; v_call: TRBV9; cdr3_nt: TGTGCCAGCAGCGTACTGGGAGACACCGGGGAGCTGTTTTTT; cdr3_aa: CASSVLGDTGELFF
cdr3_length: 13; clone_size: -; j_call: TRBJ2-7; d_call: -; v_call: TRBV12-3/TRBV12-4; cdr3_nt: TGTGCCAGCAGTGCCGCAGGGGAGGATGAGCAGTACTTC; cdr3_aa: CASSAAGEDEQYF
cdr3_length: 11; clone_size: many; j_call: TRBJ2-1; d_call: -; v_call: TRBV9; cdr3_nt: TGTGCCAGCAGCGTGTCTAATGAGCAGTTCTTC; cdr3_aa: CASSVSNEQFF
cdr3_length: 13; clone_size: -; j_call: TRBJ2-7; d_call: TRBD1; v_call: TRBV20-1; cdr3_nt: TGCAGTGCTCAGGGACAGGGGGTCTACGAGCAGTACTTC; cdr3_aa: CSAQGQGVYEQYF
cdr3_length: 16; clone_size: many; j_call: TRBJ1-5; d_call: -; v_call: TRBV6-5; cdr3_nt: TGTGCCAGCAGTTACTCTGCTACCCTTAGCAATCAGCCCCAGCATTTT; cdr3_aa: CASSYSATLSNQPQHF
cdr3_length: 16; clone_size: once; j_call: TRBJ2-1; d_call: TRBD2; v_call: TRBV19; cdr3_nt: TGTGCCAGTAGTATCGCCCCTAGCGGGGGGGCTGATGAGCAGTTCTTC; cdr3_aa: CASSIAPSGGADEQFF
cdr3_length: 11; clone_size: -; j_call: TRBJ2-7; d_call: -; v_call: TRBV24-1; cdr3_nt: TGTGCCACCGGGGGGTCCTACGAGCAGTACTTC; cdr3_aa: CATGGSYEQYF
cdr3_length: 14; clone_size: -; j_call: TRBJ1-2; d_call: -; v_call: TRBV7-9; cdr3_nt: TGTGCCAGCAGCTTAGCGGGCCAGACCAGTGGCTACACCTTC; cdr3_aa: CASSLAGQTSGYTF
cdr3_length: 15; clone_size: -; j_call: TRBJ2-7; d_call: TRBD1; v_call: TRBV2; cdr3_nt: TGTGCCAGCAGCACCAGTCCACAGGGGGCTGACGAGCAGTACTTC; cdr3_aa: CASSTSPQGADEQYF
cdr3_length: 15; clone_size: few; j_call: TRBJ2-2; d_call: TRBD1; v_call: TRBV6-2/TRBV6-3; cdr3_nt: TGTGCCAGCACGATTACAGGGGCCGACACCGGGGAGCTGTTTTTT; cdr3_aa: CASTITGADTGELFF
cdr3_length: 14; clone_size: -; j_call: TRBJ1-4; d_call: TRBD1; v_call: TRBV10-3; cdr3_nt: TGTGCCAGCAGTTACCTGACAGGGAACGAAAAACTGTTTTTT; cdr3_aa: CASSYLTGNEKLFF
cdr3_length: 16; clone_size: -; j_call: TRBJ2-2; d_call: TRBD1; v_call: TRBV24-1; cdr3_nt: TGTGCCACCAGTGACCGGACAGGGGCGGACACTGGGGAGCTGTTTTTT; cdr3_aa: CATSDRTGADTGELFF
cdr3_length: 14; clone_size: few; j_call: TRBJ1-6; d_call: -; v_call: TRBV7-9; cdr3_nt: TGTGCCAGCAGCTTAGAACAGGGTCGTTCACCCCTCCACTTT; cdr3_aa: CASSLEQGRSPLHF
cdr3_length: 18; clone_size: -; j_call: TRBJ2-6; d_call: TRBD2; v_call: TRBV4-1; cdr3_nt: TGCGCCAGCAGCCAAGCGACTAGCGGGAGACCTGGGGCCAACGTCCTGACTTTC; cdr3_aa: CASSQATSGRPGANVLTF
cdr3_length: 18; clone_size: -; j_call: TRBJ1-2; d_call: -; v_call: TRBV4-1; cdr3_nt: TGCGCCAGCAGCCAAGGCGTCGTTATTCAGACATTCAACTATGGCTACACCTTC; cdr3_aa: CASSQGVVIQTFNYGYTF
cdr3_length: 14; clone_size: -; j_call: TRBJ1-2; d_call: -; v_call: TRBV19; cdr3_nt: TGTGCCAGTAGTATGTCGCACGGTAACTATGGCTACACCTTC; cdr3_aa: CASSMSHGNYGYTF
cdr3_length: 16; clone_size: many; j_call: TRBJ1-5; d_call: -; v_call: TRBV16; cdr3_nt: TGTGCCAGCAGCAGCACCGGGACCGCCTCGTTGACGCCCCAGCATTTT; cdr3_aa: CASSSTGTASLTPQHF
cdr3_length: 13; clone_size: many; j_call: TRBJ2-2; d_call: -; v_call: TRBV20-1; cdr3_nt: TGCAGTGCCCCTCCCTCGGAGGCCGGGGAGCTGTTTTTT; cdr3_aa: CSAPPSEAGELFF
cdr3_length: 13; clone_size: -; j_call: TRBJ1-2; d_call: -; v_call: TRBV7-6; cdr3_nt: TGTGCCAGCAGCTTAGCGCCAGGCTATGGCTACACCTTC; cdr3_aa: CASSLAPGYGYTF
cdr3_length: 13; clone_size: -; j_call: TRBJ2-5; d_call: -; v_call: TRBV6-1; cdr3_nt: TGTGCCAGCACGGGGTTTAGAGGGAAGGCCCAGTACTTC; cdr3_aa: CASTGFRGKAQYF